These 4 T cell receptor beta chains were sequenced from one sample in a study of T cell repertoires in cytomegalovirus infection. Antigens for these TCRs are unknown. TCRdb recomputed calls from the reads with MiXCR, one row per CDR3 protein. The profile shows about half a million distinct CDR3 sequences, 25% to 35% of them singletons. The sample consisted of cultured PBMCs, taken from culture after CMV antigen stimulation. These TCRs come from a human donor in good health (CMV status not recorded). Some clones in this sample may be carry-over from other donors' samples.

CDR3 in amino acids: CASSITQGAKQPQHF. In DNA form, the CDR3 reads TGTGCCAGTAGTATTACACAGGGGGCGAAGCAGCCCCAGCATTTT. This chain uses TRBV19 with TRBJ1-5, with TRBD1 matching 9 bases. Germline lookup yields CDR1 LNHDA and CDR2 SQIVND (reference sequence). This CDR3 has 15 amino acids. J gave up 7 bases and V 3 bases, and 7 bases lay outside the gene matches.

J is TRBJ2-3 and V is TRBV20-1; D unresolved. V was cut by 0 bases and J by 2 bases, with 12 bases left in between. Germline CDR1 reads DFQATT; CDR2 reads SNEGSKA (reference sequence). CDR3 length equals 15 residues. The CDR3 nucleotides read TGCAGTGCTAGAGATTACAAACGACCCACAGATACGCAGTATTTT. Protein: CSARDYKRPTDTQYF.

This clonotype was counted many times. V usage is TRBV7-2 and J usage is TRBJ2-5; TRBD2 matches 14 bases. The germline gives CDR1 SGHTA, CDR2 FQGNSA. V dropped 4 bases and J dropped 7; count of bases not matched to a gene: 5. CDR3 size: 15 residues. The CDR3 protein is CASSYGLAGGGTQYF. CDR3 DNA: TGTGCCAGCAGCTACGGACTAGCGGGAGGTGGGACCCAGTACTTC.

The chain uses TRBV20-1 and TRBJ1-2, with a weak D call TRBD1 (5 bases). The CDR3 totals 12 residues. Trimming removed 5 bases from V and 3 bases from J, with 10 bases in between. Looked up from germline, CDR1 is DFQATT and CDR2 is SNEGSKA (reference sequence). The CDR3 loop is CSASRVDYGYTF. The DNA for the CDR3 is TGCAGTGCTTCCAGGGTTGACTATGGCTACACCTTC.